Presented here are 4 T cell receptor beta chains from one specimen sequenced in a study of blood T cell repertoires in COVID-19. Repertoires were generated with immunoSEQ multiplex PCR, while TCRdb's copy carries only in-frame clones and drops some. The data hold 250,000 to 300,000 clones, with approximately 87% observed a single time. The sequenced sample consisted of peripheral blood. These receptors all stem from a man aged 55 to 70 who had recovered from COVID-19.

The chain uses TRBV5-6 and TRBJ1-4, with 8 positions matching TRBD1. Germline V gene lookup returns CDR1 SGHDT and CDR2 YYEEEE. The CDR3 consists of 13 residues. The J segment lost 8 bases and the V segment lost 5 bases, leaving 5 bases of the junction unmatched. The CDR3 coding sequence is TGTGCCAGCAGTACAGGGGGATTCGAAAAACTGTTTTTT. Translated, it gives CASSTGGFEKLFF.

The rearrangement joins TRBV6-6 to TRBJ2-4; 8 bases match TRBD2. The germline gives CDR1 MNHNY, CDR2 SVGAGI (reference sequence). There are 14 residues in the CDR3. The J segment lost 1 base and the V segment lost 8 bases, leaving 4 bases of the junction unmatched. DNA for the CDR3: TGTGCCAGCGGAGGCGGGGGGGCCAAAAACATTCAGTACTTC. Its protein is CASGGGGAKNIQYF.

This clone was seen a few times. V gene TRBV5-4 combines with J gene TRBJ2-7; the D is unclear. Germline V CDR1 and CDR2: SGHNT, YYREEE (reference sequence). The V and J ends lost 4 bases and 2 bases respectively, with 13 bases between them. The CDR3 extends over 14 amino acids. CDR3 protein: CASSDPDGAYEQYF. The CDR3, as DNA: TGTGCCAGCAGCGACCCCGACGGAGCCTACGAGCAGTACTTC.

V gene TRBV5-4 combines with J gene TRBJ2-6; 12 bases agree with TRBD2. Germline CDR1 SGHNT, CDR2 YYREEE (reference sequence). Trimming cost V 8 bases and J 0 bases; bases outside gene matches: 6. The CDR3 runs to 17 residues. In DNA form, the CDR3 reads TGTGCCAGTGTAAAGACTAGCGGGGGCTCTGGGGCCAACGTCCTGACTTTC. Amino acid sequence: CASVKTSGGSGANVLTF.